Each of the 3 T cell receptor beta chains below was sequenced from the same sample in a study of tissue T cells after allogeneic stem cell transplantation. Specified time point: mouse harvest day 14 after allogeneic transplant. The graft held 10^6 splenic CD5+ T cells and 10^7 T-cell-depleted bone marrow cells. Only in-frame clones appear in the TCRdb table, and some are missing; sequencing was by immunoSEQ multiplex PCR. The data contain 5,000 to 6,000 clones, approximately 51% of them seen just once; the ten biggest clones take up 39%. What was sequenced was gut tissue. The origin of the receptors is a female BALB/c mouse given C57BL/6 T cells with graft-versus-host disease after an allogeneic hematopoietic cell transplant.

As regards this clone: The gene names given are mouse names. CDR3 in amino acids: CASSSILGNTLYF. Partial CDR3 DNA: TGTGCCAGCAGTTCCATTCTGGGAAATACGCTCTAT. The gene calls are TRBV26 and TRBJ1-3; D is undetermined. The read is 1 residue too short to cover the CDR3 end, so that end is filled in from the germline J gene. This CDR3 contains 13 residues. Trimming stripped 5 bases from V and 4 bases from J, with 9 bases between. In germline, CDR1 is KGHPV, CDR2 FQNQEV (reference sequence).

For this clone: Gene names are the mouse ones. CDR3 DNA, as far as it was read: TGTGCCAGCAGACCACAGGGATATAACAACCAGGCTCCGCTT. This translates into CASRPQGYNNQAPL. The entire CDR3 protein is CASRPQGYNNQAPLF. The gene calls are TRBV26 and TRBJ1-5; D is perhaps TRBD1 (6 bases). Sequencing ends 1 residue short of the CDR3 end; the germline J gene provides the rest. This CDR3 has 15 amino acids. Trimming removed 6 bases at V and 0 bases at J, with 12 bases between. Germline V gene data show CDR1 as KGHPV and CDR2 as FQNQEV (reference sequence).

To note about this clone: Genes here carry mouse names. The missing CDR3 end, 1 residue past where the read stops, is filled in from the germline J gene. The V gene is TRBV13-1, the J gene TRBJ2-5, with D unclear. Germline CDR1 reads NSHNY; CDR2 reads SYGAGN. With 1 base removed from V and 3 bases from J, the gap between germline ends came to 6 bases. The CDR3 is made up of 13 amino acids. The DNA read from the CDR3 is TGTGCCAGCAGTGATTGGGAACAAGACACCCAGTAC. Its protein product is CASSDWEQDTQY. The complete CDR3 sequence is CASSDWEQDTQYF.